A selection of T cell receptor beta chains follows, all from one sample in a study of blood T cell repertoires in COVID-19. Clones were read by immunoSEQ multiplex PCR, and TCRdb kept only the in-frame ones, dropping some. The profile shows roughly 130,000 clones, 82% of them singletons. Sequenced input: peripheral blood. These receptors were collected from a woman aged 70 to 79 with acute or convalescent COVID-19. The conserved cysteine and the conserved F or W are not part of the CDR3 here. The D gene is left open where the match is weak. Expanded clones get a size class; other rows say once, few or many, or leave the size out.

abundance: few; d_gene: TRBD2; v_gene: TRBV25-1; j_gene: TRBJ2-2; CDR3aa: ASSGRLAGAENTGELF
abundance: .; d_gene: .; v_gene: TRBV6-5; j_gene: TRBJ2-5; CDR3aa: ASGTYQETQY
abundance: .; d_gene: .; v_gene: TRBV2; j_gene: TRBJ1-1; CDR3aa: ASSAGPRREAF
abundance: .; d_gene: TRBD1; v_gene: TRBV6-5; j_gene: TRBJ1-2; CDR3aa: ASSQTGIGGYT
abundance: .; d_gene: TRBD1; v_gene: TRBV6-5; j_gene: TRBJ1-1; CDR3aa: ASSYGRTGGTEAF
abundance: .; d_gene: .; v_gene: TRBV6-6; j_gene: TRBJ1-1; CDR3aa: ASSIYTEAF
abundance: .; d_gene: TRBD2; v_gene: TRBV7-9; j_gene: TRBJ2-7; CDR3aa: ASSLDHGRGAYEQY
abundance: .; d_gene: .; v_gene: TRBV6-1; j_gene: TRBJ1-2; CDR3aa: ATSESPGYGYT
abundance: .; d_gene: .; v_gene: TRBV6-5; j_gene: TRBJ1-1; CDR3aa: ASSYVGLSNTEAF
abundance: .; d_gene: TRBD1; v_gene: TRBV19; j_gene: TRBJ1-6; CDR3aa: ASHRVGTVDSPLH
abundance: .; d_gene: .; v_gene: TRBV12-3/TRBV12-4; j_gene: TRBJ1-2; CDR3aa: ASSLTGNWGYT
abundance: .; d_gene: .; v_gene: TRBV7-2; j_gene: TRBJ1-3; CDR3aa: ASSLAGGLGNTIY
abundance: .; d_gene: TRBD1; v_gene: TRBV2; j_gene: TRBJ2-3; CDR3aa: ASSEGWQGVGDTQY
abundance: .; d_gene: TRBD2; v_gene: TRBV9; j_gene: TRBJ2-3; CDR3aa: ASSSGLAGASTDTQY
abundance: .; d_gene: TRBD1; v_gene: TRBV5-1; j_gene: TRBJ2-2; CDR3aa: ASSSETGGATGELF
abundance: .; d_gene: .; v_gene: TRBV7-9; j_gene: TRBJ2-5; CDR3aa: ASSLVGAQQETQY
abundance: .; d_gene: TRBD1; v_gene: TRBV7-2; j_gene: TRBJ2-7; CDR3aa: ASSAKAGGLFYEQY
abundance: .; d_gene: .; v_gene: TRBV5-6; j_gene: TRBJ2-1; CDR3aa: ASSLPNNEQF
abundance: .; d_gene: TRBD1; v_gene: TRBV7-9; j_gene: TRBJ1-2; CDR3aa: ASVDRDSIYGYT
abundance: .; d_gene: .; v_gene: TRBV4-1; j_gene: TRBJ1-1; CDR3aa: ASSQVRGTEAF
abundance: few; d_gene: .; v_gene: TRBV6-5; j_gene: TRBJ1-2; CDR3aa: ASSREENYGYT
abundance: .; d_gene: .; v_gene: TRBV6-2/TRBV6-3; j_gene: TRBJ1-5; CDR3aa: ASSYRQGFINQPQH
abundance: .; d_gene: .; v_gene: TRBV19; j_gene: TRBJ1-1; CDR3aa: ASSRGKNTEAF
abundance: .; d_gene: TRBD1; v_gene: TRBV18; j_gene: TRBJ1-3; CDR3aa: ASSHPDRGYGNTIY
abundance: .; d_gene: TRBD1; v_gene: TRBV5-1; j_gene: TRBJ1-2; CDR3aa: ASSSGQPVNYGYT
abundance: .; d_gene: .; v_gene: TRBV29-1; j_gene: TRBJ1-1; CDR3aa: SVDEGAF
abundance: .; d_gene: .; v_gene: TRBV6-6; j_gene: TRBJ1-5; CDR3aa: ASSYQGSHQPQH
abundance: medium-sized; d_gene: .; v_gene: TRBV4-3; j_gene: TRBJ2-1; CDR3aa: ASSQGPYNEQF
abundance: .; d_gene: .; v_gene: TRBV11-3; j_gene: TRBJ2-1; CDR3aa: ASSAIGADYNEQF
abundance: .; d_gene: TRBD2; v_gene: TRBV13; j_gene: TRBJ2-7; CDR3aa: ASSPGASGSYEQY
abundance: .; d_gene: .; v_gene: TRBV6-2/TRBV6-3; j_gene: TRBJ1-5; CDR3aa: ASSYSGQGGQPQH
abundance: .; d_gene: .; v_gene: TRBV19; j_gene: TRBJ1-4; CDR3aa: ATSLSGVSDEKLF
abundance: .; d_gene: .; v_gene: TRBV27; j_gene: TRBJ1-3; CDR3aa: ASSFTGSGNTIY
abundance: .; d_gene: .; v_gene: TRBV2; j_gene: TRBJ1-1; CDR3aa: ASSVLQGNTEAF
abundance: .; d_gene: TRBD1; v_gene: TRBV18; j_gene: TRBJ2-5; CDR3aa: ASSPPTGGQGETQY
abundance: .; d_gene: .; v_gene: TRBV5-1; j_gene: TRBJ1-1; CDR3aa: ASRGAGTEAF
abundance: once; d_gene: .; v_gene: TRBV5-5; j_gene: TRBJ1-2; CDR3aa: ASSLLESYGYT
abundance: .; d_gene: .; v_gene: TRBV19; j_gene: TRBJ1-5; CDR3aa: ASSIARGRGTQPQH